This T cell receptor (beta chain) was captured in a study of graft-versus-host responses after intestinal transplantation. Co-plating was performed using about 200,000 CFSE-labeled responder cells and about 200,000 irradiated, violet-dye-labeled stimulator cells. This clone was seen a handful of times. Generated by immunoSEQ multiplex PCR, the TCRdb table keeps only in-frame clones and is missing some. The data contain about 23,000 clones, about two fifths of them singletons. CDR3 length: 13 amino acids. V was shortened by 0 bases and J by 4 bases, with 6 bases between the two germline ends. CDR1 is SGHVS, CDR2 FNYEAQ, per germline.

The sequence was obtained from a human patient who was an organ donor for intestinal transplantation. The sample was alloreactive CD8+ T cells from a mixed lymphocyte reaction culture, taken before transplantation. Stated subset: CFSE-low proliferating T cells sorted from approximately 6-day pre-transplant mixed lymphocyte reaction (GvH or HvG direction). This chain uses TRBV7-6 with TRBJ1-2; D gene ambiguous. Here the CDR3 DNA reads TGTGCCAGCAGCTTAGCGGTGGGCTATGGCTACACCTTC. It encodes CASSLAVGYGYTF.